A selection of T cell receptor beta chains follows, all from one sample in a study of Ad26.COV2.S vaccination and SARS-CoV-2 variants. Profiling relied on immunoSEQ multiplex PCR, and the TCRdb table lists in-frame clones only, not all of them. The sample shows 350,000 to 450,000 clones, roughly 94% of them seen only once. This material consisted of peripheral blood, taken after recovery from COVID-19. These receptors were taken from a human donor who had recovered from COVID-19. CDR3s include the opening cysteine and the closing phenylalanine or tryptophan. Each record gives: J gene, clone size, D gene, V gene, CDR3 length, CDR3 protein, CDR3 DNA. The D gene is left open where the match is weak. Clone sizes are given selectively: once, few, many, or a class where the clone is expanded.

J gene: TRBJ2-3; clone size: NA; D gene: NA; V gene: TRBV28; CDR3 length: 11; CDR3 protein: CASSSTDTQYF; CDR3 DNA: TGTGCCAGCAGTTCCACAGATACGCAGTATTTT
J gene: TRBJ1-5; clone size: NA; D gene: TRBD1; V gene: TRBV6-5; CDR3 length: 13; CDR3 protein: CASRQGANQPQHF; CDR3 DNA: TGTGCCAGCCGACAGGGGGCCAATCAGCCCCAGCATTTT
J gene: TRBJ2-7; clone size: NA; D gene: NA; V gene: TRBV6-6; CDR3 length: 15; CDR3 protein: CASSSTGVSGSEQYF; CDR3 DNA: TGTGCCAGCAGTTCGACGGGTGTATCTGGTAGCGAGCAGTACTTC
J gene: TRBJ1-2; clone size: NA; D gene: TRBD1; V gene: TRBV19; CDR3 length: 14; CDR3 protein: CASTRTGTNYGYTF; CDR3 DNA: TGTGCCAGTACCCGGACAGGGACTAACTATGGCTACACCTTC
J gene: TRBJ2-2; clone size: NA; D gene: TRBD2; V gene: TRBV5-4; CDR3 length: 15; CDR3 protein: CASSFGGGAVGELFF; CDR3 DNA: TGTGCCAGCAGCTTTGGCGGGGGGGCGGTCGGGGAGCTGTTTTTT
J gene: TRBJ1-1; clone size: NA; D gene: NA; V gene: TRBV7-3; CDR3 length: 14; CDR3 protein: CASSLGAGVTEAFF; CDR3 DNA: TGTGCCAGCAGCTTAGGGGCCGGAGTCACTGAAGCTTTCTTT
J gene: TRBJ2-2; clone size: once; D gene: NA; V gene: TRBV2; CDR3 length: 14; CDR3 protein: CASRRDSGVGELFF; CDR3 DNA: TGTGCCAGCAGACGGGATTCGGGTGTCGGGGAGCTGTTTTTT
J gene: TRBJ2-3; clone size: NA; D gene: NA; V gene: TRBV7-6; CDR3 length: 13; CDR3 protein: CASSSYSSDTQYF; CDR3 DNA: TGTGCCAGCAGCTCCTATAGCTCAGATACGCAGTATTTT
J gene: TRBJ2-7; clone size: NA; D gene: NA; V gene: TRBV9; CDR3 length: 12; CDR3 protein: CASSSGGPEQYF; CDR3 DNA: TGTGCCAGCAGCTCCGGGGGTCCCGAGCAGTACTTC
J gene: TRBJ1-5; clone size: NA; D gene: NA; V gene: TRBV4-1; CDR3 length: 14; CDR3 protein: CASSQERMNQPQHF; CDR3 DNA: TGCGCCAGCAGCCAAGAACGGATGAATCAGCCCCAGCATTTT
J gene: TRBJ1-4; clone size: NA; D gene: TRBD1; V gene: TRBV27; CDR3 length: 14; CDR3 protein: CASSGQAAGEKLFF; CDR3 DNA: TGTGCCAGCTCTGGACAGGCAGCGGGTGAAAAACTGTTTTTT
J gene: TRBJ1-1; clone size: NA; D gene: NA; V gene: TRBV28; CDR3 length: 15; CDR3 protein: CASSYRGRENTEAFF; CDR3 DNA: TGTGCCAGCAGCTATAGGGGGAGGGAGAACACTGAAGCTTTCTTT
J gene: TRBJ2-3; clone size: NA; D gene: NA; V gene: TRBV2; CDR3 length: 15; CDR3 protein: CASSEERTRTDTQYF; CDR3 DNA: TGTGCCAGCAGTGAGGAGCGGACCCGCACAGATACGCAGTATTTT
J gene: TRBJ2-6; clone size: NA; D gene: NA; V gene: TRBV4-3; CDR3 length: 15; CDR3 protein: CASSQERAGANVLTF; CDR3 DNA: TGCGCCAGCAGCCAAGAGAGGGCTGGGGCCAACGTCCTGACTTTC
J gene: TRBJ1-6; clone size: few; D gene: NA; V gene: TRBV7-3; CDR3 length: 14; CDR3 protein: CASSLTGVNSPLHF; CDR3 DNA: TGTGCCAGCAGCTTAACAGGGGTGAATTCACCCCTCCACTTT
J gene: TRBJ2-1; clone size: NA; D gene: NA; V gene: TRBV2; CDR3 length: 12; CDR3 protein: CASSVVSNEQFF; CDR3 DNA: TGTGCCAGCAGTGTAGTTAGCAATGAGCAGTTCTTC
J gene: TRBJ2-5; clone size: once; D gene: TRBD2; V gene: TRBV5-1; CDR3 length: 15; CDR3 protein: CASSLEGLAAETQYF; CDR3 DNA: TGCGCCAGCAGCTTGGAGGGGCTAGCGGCAGAGACCCAGTACTTC
J gene: TRBJ2-7; clone size: NA; D gene: NA; V gene: TRBV3-1/TRBV3-2; CDR3 length: 13; CDR3 protein: CASSRAGDYEQYF; CDR3 DNA: TGTGCCAGCAGCCGGGCCGGAGACTACGAGCAGTACTTC
J gene: TRBJ2-7; clone size: NA; D gene: TRBD2; V gene: TRBV19; CDR3 length: 17; CDR3 protein: CASSPLGLAGGFNEQYF; CDR3 DNA: TGTGCCAGTAGTCCGCTGGGACTAGCGGGGGGATTCAACGAGCAGTACTTC
J gene: TRBJ1-6; clone size: NA; D gene: TRBD1; V gene: TRBV5-6; CDR3 length: 16; CDR3 protein: CASSFAGTGFNSPLHF; CDR3 DNA: TGTGCCAGCAGTTTTGCCGGGACAGGATTTAATTCACCCCTCCACTTT
J gene: TRBJ2-1; clone size: NA; D gene: TRBD1; V gene: TRBV5-4; CDR3 length: 13; CDR3 protein: CASTGTGSDEQFF; CDR3 DNA: TGTGCCAGCACCGGGACAGGGAGCGATGAGCAGTTCTTC
J gene: TRBJ2-2; clone size: NA; D gene: TRBD2; V gene: TRBV4-3; CDR3 length: 17; CDR3 protein: CASSPEGLASNTGELFF; CDR3 DNA: TGCGCCAGCAGCCCAGAGGGACTAGCGTCGAACACCGGGGAGCTGTTTTTT
J gene: TRBJ2-5; clone size: NA; D gene: NA; V gene: TRBV10-1; CDR3 length: 13; CDR3 protein: CASMLSGGETQYF; CDR3 DNA: TGCGCCAGCATGCTGTCAGGCGGGGAGACCCAGTACTTC
J gene: TRBJ2-7; clone size: NA; D gene: TRBD1; V gene: TRBV5-5; CDR3 length: 16; CDR3 protein: CASSSRPGQATYEQYF; CDR3 DNA: TGTGCCAGCAGCTCCCGGCCAGGACAGGCTACCTACGAGCAGTACTTC
J gene: TRBJ1-1; clone size: once; D gene: NA; V gene: TRBV5-1; CDR3 length: 16; CDR3 protein: CASSWGSTGLNTEAFF; CDR3 DNA: TGCGCCAGCAGCTGGGGGTCGACAGGCTTGAACACTGAAGCTTTCTTT
J gene: TRBJ2-2; clone size: NA; D gene: NA; V gene: TRBV2; CDR3 length: 13; CDR3 protein: CASIPDPTGELFF; CDR3 DNA: TGTGCCAGCATACCTGACCCCACCGGGGAGCTGTTTTTT
J gene: TRBJ1-5; clone size: NA; D gene: TRBD1; V gene: TRBV5-8; CDR3 length: 15; CDR3 protein: CASSPRTGFELPQHF; CDR3 DNA: TGTGCCAGCAGCCCCCGGACAGGGTTTGAGCTGCCCCAGCATTTT
J gene: TRBJ2-5; clone size: NA; D gene: NA; V gene: TRBV6-2/TRBV6-3; CDR3 length: 14; CDR3 protein: CASSYRALRETQYF; CDR3 DNA: TGTGCCAGCAGTTACCGTGCCCTCCGAGAGACCCAGTACTTC
J gene: TRBJ2-7; clone size: NA; D gene: NA; V gene: TRBV4-1; CDR3 length: 12; CDR3 protein: CASSGGGYEQYF; CDR3 DNA: TGCGCCAGCAGCGGGGGCGGATACGAGCAGTACTTC
J gene: TRBJ2-7; clone size: NA; D gene: NA; V gene: TRBV5-4; CDR3 length: 16; CDR3 protein: CASSSQELQGPYEQYF; CDR3 DNA: TGTGCCAGCAGCTCTCAAGAACTACAGGGTCCCTACGAGCAGTACTTC
J gene: TRBJ2-3; clone size: NA; D gene: TRBD2; V gene: TRBV7-3; CDR3 length: 15; CDR3 protein: CASSSLAGGPDTQYF; CDR3 DNA: TGTGCCAGCAGCTCCCTCGCGGGGGGTCCAGATACGCAGTATTTT
J gene: TRBJ2-7; clone size: NA; D gene: NA; V gene: TRBV7-9; CDR3 length: 14; CDR3 protein: CASSLAQGVYEQYF; CDR3 DNA: TGTGCCAGCAGCTTAGCACAGGGCGTGTACGAGCAGTACTTC
J gene: TRBJ2-5; clone size: NA; D gene: TRBD2; V gene: TRBV3-1/TRBV3-2; CDR3 length: 16; CDR3 protein: CASSPRLAGGQETQYF; CDR3 DNA: TGTGCCAGCAGCCCCCGACTAGCGGGGGGTCAAGAGACCCAGTACTTC
J gene: TRBJ1-2; clone size: NA; D gene: NA; V gene: TRBV25-1; CDR3 length: 15; CDR3 protein: CASSEGLGEVHGYTF; CDR3 DNA: TGTGCCAGCAGTGAAGGATTGGGGGAAGTGCATGGCTACACCTTC
J gene: TRBJ2-3; clone size: NA; D gene: NA; V gene: TRBV9; CDR3 length: 19; CDR3 protein: CASSVAPSTRGAGTDTQYF; CDR3 DNA: TGTGCCAGCAGCGTAGCTCCCTCAACAAGAGGGGCCGGCACAGATACGCAGTATTTT
J gene: TRBJ1-5; clone size: once; D gene: NA; V gene: TRBV19; CDR3 length: 17; CDR3 protein: CASSNGGPLLSNQPQHF; CDR3 DNA: TGTGCCAGTAGTAACGGGGGCCCTCTGCTTAGCAATCAGCCCCAGCATTTT
J gene: TRBJ1-5; clone size: NA; D gene: TRBD1; V gene: TRBV4-3; CDR3 length: 15; CDR3 protein: CASSQDRLGGQPQHF; CDR3 DNA: TGCGCCAGCAGCCAGGACAGGCTCGGGGGTCAGCCCCAGCATTTT
J gene: TRBJ2-1; clone size: NA; D gene: NA; V gene: TRBV7-6; CDR3 length: 15; CDR3 protein: CASSFTSGPLGEQFF; CDR3 DNA: TGTGCCAGCAGCTTTACGTCCGGGCCCCTTGGTGAGCAGTTCTTC
J gene: TRBJ2-7; clone size: NA; D gene: NA; V gene: TRBV27; CDR3 length: 14; CDR3 protein: CASSLNREGYGQYF; CDR3 DNA: TGTGCCAGCAGTTTAAACAGGGAGGGCTATGGGCAGTACTTC
J gene: TRBJ1-6; clone size: once; D gene: NA; V gene: TRBV7-3; CDR3 length: 14; CDR3 protein: CASSLEAGHSPLHF; CDR3 DNA: TGTGCCAGCAGCTTAGAGGCCGGCCATTCACCCCTCCACTTT
J gene: TRBJ2-7; clone size: NA; D gene: NA; V gene: TRBV6-5; CDR3 length: 13; CDR3 protein: CASSYSRDYEQYF; CDR3 DNA: TGTGCCAGCAGTTACTCAAGGGACTACGAGCAGTACTTC
J gene: TRBJ2-3; clone size: NA; D gene: NA; V gene: TRBV6-6; CDR3 length: 14; CDR3 protein: CASSFIASTDTQYF; CDR3 DNA: TGTGCCAGCAGTTTTATAGCTAGCACAGATACGCAGTATTTT
J gene: TRBJ2-3; clone size: NA; D gene: NA; V gene: TRBV6-4; CDR3 length: 13; CDR3 protein: CASSDQLGDTQYF; CDR3 DNA: TGTGCCAGCAGTGACCAACTGGGGGATACGCAGTATTTT
J gene: TRBJ1-1; clone size: NA; D gene: TRBD1; V gene: TRBV4-1; CDR3 length: 15; CDR3 protein: CASSLGQGATTEAFF; CDR3 DNA: TGCGCCAGCAGCCTAGGACAGGGGGCAACCACTGAAGCTTTCTTT
J gene: TRBJ1-1; clone size: NA; D gene: TRBD1; V gene: TRBV29-1; CDR3 length: 18; CDR3 protein: CSVGKVRDRGKVNTEAFF; CDR3 DNA: TGCAGCGTTGGGAAGGTACGGGACAGGGGGAAGGTGAACACTGAAGCTTTCTTT
J gene: TRBJ2-7; clone size: few; D gene: NA; V gene: TRBV12-3/TRBV12-4; CDR3 length: 12; CDR3 protein: CASSLGDLQQYF; CDR3 DNA: TGTGCCAGCAGTTTAGGGGACTTACAGCAGTACTTC
J gene: TRBJ2-3; clone size: many; D gene: TRBD2; V gene: TRBV5-1; CDR3 length: 16; CDR3 protein: CASSLAGTSGTDTQYF; CDR3 DNA: TGCGCCAGCAGCTTGGCCGGGACTAGCGGCACAGATACGCAGTATTTT
J gene: TRBJ2-6; clone size: NA; D gene: TRBD2; V gene: TRBV11-2; CDR3 length: 19; CDR3 protein: CASSLRGGLAGSGANVLTF; CDR3 DNA: TGTGCCAGCAGCTTGCGAGGGGGACTAGCGGGGTCTGGGGCCAACGTCCTGACTTTC
J gene: TRBJ1-2; clone size: NA; D gene: TRBD1; V gene: TRBV6-5; CDR3 length: 15; CDR3 protein: CASIDRDRVLFGYTF; CDR3 DNA: TGTGCCAGCATCGATAGGGACAGGGTATTATTTGGCTACACCTTC
J gene: TRBJ1-2; clone size: NA; D gene: TRBD1; V gene: TRBV27; CDR3 length: 15; CDR3 protein: CASRLQGNANYGYTF; CDR3 DNA: TGTGCCAGCAGGTTACAGGGGAACGCTAACTATGGCTACACCTTC
J gene: TRBJ2-1; clone size: NA; D gene: NA; V gene: TRBV5-1; CDR3 length: 11; CDR3 protein: CASSYKDEQFF; CDR3 DNA: TGCGCCAGCAGCTATAAGGATGAGCAGTTCTTC
J gene: TRBJ1-5; clone size: NA; D gene: NA; V gene: TRBV11-2; CDR3 length: 13; CDR3 protein: CASSISVNQPQHF; CDR3 DNA: TGTGCCAGCAGCATATCGGTCAATCAGCCCCAGCATTTT
J gene: TRBJ1-1; clone size: NA; D gene: TRBD1; V gene: TRBV5-4; CDR3 length: 15; CDR3 protein: CASSWGTGGGTEAFF; CDR3 DNA: TGTGCCAGCAGCTGGGGGACAGGGGGAGGTACTGAAGCTTTCTTT
J gene: TRBJ1-2; clone size: once; D gene: NA; V gene: TRBV5-6; CDR3 length: 16; CDR3 protein: CASSPEQAAPGYGYTF; CDR3 DNA: TGTGCCAGCAGCCCAGAACAGGCCGCCCCGGGCTATGGCTACACCTTC
J gene: TRBJ2-1; clone size: once; D gene: TRBD2; V gene: TRBV18; CDR3 length: 16; CDR3 protein: CASSPLSSGGANEQFF; CDR3 DNA: TGTGCCAGCTCACCGCTCTCTAGCGGGGGGGCCAATGAGCAGTTCTTC